This is a list of T cell receptor beta chains from one sample in a study of T cells in Graves' hyperthyroidism and ophthalmopathy. In TCRdb, the multiplex PCR reads were re-called with MiXCR into one record per CDR3 protein. The profile shows fewer than 450,000 distinct CDR3 sequences, roughly 17% of them singletons. Sequencing was carried out using blood. The receptors shown here come from a woman under 40 with Graves' hyperthyroidism that later progressed to Graves' ophthalmopathy. Both conserved end residues are part of each CDR3. The order of the fields is clone size, J gene, V gene, CDR3 protein. Part of the rows lack a size; the others show once, few, many or a class for expanded clones.

abundance: many; j_gene: TRBJ2-7; v_gene: TRBV5-8; CDR3aa: CASSLGFGTASYEQYF
abundance: .; j_gene: TRBJ2-1; v_gene: TRBV11-2; CDR3aa: CASSLAGLNNEQFF
abundance: many; j_gene: TRBJ2-3; v_gene: TRBV7-9; CDR3aa: CASSFLQGPDTQYF
abundance: .; j_gene: TRBJ2-7; v_gene: TRBV5-1; CDR3aa: CASSHRTSGRAYEQYF
abundance: few; j_gene: TRBJ2-2; v_gene: TRBV5-6; CDR3aa: CASSFTGANGELFF
abundance: many; j_gene: TRBJ2-7; v_gene: TRBV19; CDR3aa: CASSKVAGVRVQYF
abundance: many; j_gene: TRBJ2-2; v_gene: TRBV2; CDR3aa: CASGDGGARAGELFF
abundance: few; j_gene: TRBJ1-1; v_gene: TRBV20-1; CDR3aa: CSARPFYNTEAFF
abundance: few; j_gene: TRBJ1-1; v_gene: TRBV10-3; CDR3aa: CAISDRGLSTEAFF
abundance: .; j_gene: TRBJ2-7; v_gene: TRBV3-1; CDR3aa: CASRYGTASSYEQYF
abundance: .; j_gene: TRBJ2-1; v_gene: TRBV29-1; CDR3aa: CSAGRGSYNEQFF
abundance: many; j_gene: TRBJ1-2; v_gene: TRBV30; CDR3aa: CAWSVLGYGYTF
abundance: few; j_gene: TRBJ2-2; v_gene: TRBV29-1; CDR3aa: CSVEGTGSGEGGDPVAGELFF